These T cell receptor beta chains were read from a single sample in a study of cytomegalovirus exposure and HLA in healthy donors. Libraries were prepared by immunoSEQ multiplex PCR; TCRdb keeps only in-frame clonotypes and omits some of them. The profile shows some 120,000 clones, 17% of them singletons. Sequenced material: PBMCs. These receptors were taken from a female donor in good health and CMV-seropositive. Each CDR3 is given with its conserved first and last residue. Fields, in order: J gene, D gene, V gene, clone size, CDR3 DNA, CDR3 protein. The D gene is left open where the match is weak. Part of the rows lack a size; the others show once, few, many or a class for expanded clones.

TRBJ1-3 | - | TRBV18 | few | TGTGCCAGCTCACCAACGCGGTCCTTCGCCGGAAACACCATATATTTT | CASSPTRSFAGNTIYF
TRBJ1-2 | TRBD1 | TRBV28 | - | TGTGCCAGCAGGTCCGACAGGGTACGTGGCTACACCTTC | CASRSDRVRGYTF
TRBJ1-1 | - | TRBV7-9 | - | TGTGCCAGCGGGGGGTCAGGGAACACTGAAGCTTTCTTT | CASGGSGNTEAFF
TRBJ1-5 | TRBD1 | TRBV9 | - | TGTGCCAGCAGCGCGACAGGGGTACAGCCCCAGCATTTT | CASSATGVQPQHF
TRBJ1-4 | - | TRBV10-2 | - | TGCGCCAGCAGTCCCATGAACCGGGAAAAACTGTTTTTT | CASSPMNREKLFF
TRBJ2-7 | TRBD1 | TRBV4-1 | - | TGCGCCAGCAGCCCTCCCGGGACAGGGTTTCGGGAGCAGTACTTC | CASSPPGTGFREQYF
TRBJ1-1 | - | TRBV5-1 | - | TGCGCCAGCAGCTTGGACTTAAGCACTGAAGCTTTCTTT | CASSLDLSTEAFF
TRBJ2-7 | TRBD1 | TRBV7-9 | - | TGTGCCAGCAGCCGGACAGGGAGCTCCTACGAGCAGTACTTC | CASSRTGSSYEQYF
TRBJ2-7 | - | TRBV9 | - | TGTGCCAGCAGCCCTTCCCCAGGGGAATCCTACGAGCAGTACTTC | CASSPSPGESYEQYF
TRBJ2-7 | TRBD2 | TRBV2 | - | TGTGCCAGCAGTGTAATCGGCGGGGGTCTATTCTACGAGCAGTACTTC | CASSVIGGGLFYEQYF
TRBJ2-2 | TRBD2 | TRBV28 | - | TGTGCCAGCGCAAGCGGGAGGGCTCTGACCGGGGAGCTGTTTTTT | CASASGRALTGELFF
TRBJ2-7 | TRBD1 | TRBV11-2 | - | TGTGCCAGCAGCATAACAGGGGTGGGAGAGCAGTACTTC | CASSITGVGEQYF
TRBJ1-6 | TRBD1 | TRBV5-5 | - | TGTGCCAGCAGCTTGGAGGGACAGTTAAATTCACCCCTCCACTTT | CASSLEGQLNSPLHF
TRBJ2-7 | - | TRBV5-1 | - | TGCGCCAGCAGCCCGGACAGCTACGAGCAGTACTTC | CASSPDSYEQYF
TRBJ2-3 | - | TRBV5-4 | - | TGTGCCAGCAGGGAAGCACTAGCTCTCACAGATACGCAGTATTTT | CASREALALTDTQYF
TRBJ1-5 | - | TRBV15 | - | TGTGCCACCAGCAGAGACGGAGAGGGTCAGCCCCAGCATTTT | CATSRDGEGQPQHF
TRBJ1-2 | - | TRBV11-2 | few | TGTGCCAGCAGTGAGAGGGCGCGATTATACGGCTACACCTTC | CASSERARLYGYTF
TRBJ1-1 | - | TRBV30 | - | TGTGCCTGGAGTGTACTCGCGGGGACTGAAGCTTTCTTT | CAWSVLAGTEAFF
TRBJ1-2 | - | TRBV28 | - | TGTGCCAGCAGCCTCATTTCTCACAGTAACTATGGCTACACCTTC | CASSLISHSNYGYTF
TRBJ2-1 | TRBD2 | TRBV7-3 | - | TGTGCCAGCAGCTTGGGGGGGTATGAGCAGTTCTTC | CASSLGGYEQFF
TRBJ2-5 | - | TRBV4-3 | few | TGCGCCAGCAGCCAAGGGGTCGAGGGCGCGTTAGAGACCCAGTACTTC | CASSQGVEGALETQYF
TRBJ1-5 | - | TRBV7-8 | - | TGTGCCAGCAGCTCGGGGGGAAGTCAGCCCCAGCATTTT | CASSSGGSQPQHF
TRBJ2-7 | - | TRBV15 | - | TGTGCCACCAGCAGAGATGATGTCCGGCGGTACGAGCAGTACTTC | CATSRDDVRRYEQYF
TRBJ1-1 | - | TRBV7-2 | - | TGTGCCAGCAGCTTATGGCGGGGCCTGGCTGAAGCTTTCTTT | CASSLWRGLAEAFF
TRBJ1-2 | TRBD1 | TRBV5-1 | - | TGCGCCAGCAGCTTGGCGCGACAGGGGGCCAGGTATGGCTACACCTTC | CASSLARQGARYGYTF
TRBJ2-7 | - | TRBV29-1 | few | TGCAGCGCGGAGGGACTCTTATACGAGCAGTACTTC | CSAEGLLYEQYF
TRBJ2-4 | TRBD2 | TRBV29-1 | - | TGCAGCGTGACCTTAGCGGGAGAAAACATTCAGTACTTC | CSVTLAGENIQYF
TRBJ1-5 | TRBD1 | TRBV19 | - | TGTGCCAGTAGTATGCGGTATACAGGGGGTGATCAGCCCCAGCATTTT | CASSMRYTGGDQPQHF